This TCR beta chain was captured by sequencing in a study of T cells in tuberculosis. Across the study: The T cells targeted glucose monomycolate, a mycobacterial lipid, via CD1B.

Thawed, overnight-rested PBMC were stained with GMM-loaded CD1B tetramer, viability dye and anti-CD3, then sorted. C32 glucose monomycolate from Rhodococcus equi was loaded onto the CD1B tetramers. Tetramer-sorted PBMC had been CD14 monocyte-depleted before freezing. Assay used: immunoSEQ multiplex PCR; TCRdb lists only in-frame clones, some missing. Among roughly 61,000 clones, approximately 86% were seen once, and the ten largest hold 21%. Germline CDR1 and CDR2: LNHDA and SQIVND (reference sequence). V lost 2 bases to trimming and J lost 4 bases; unmatched junction nucleotides: 7. The CDR3 has 15 residues.

This receptor was taken from an adult woman with latent tuberculosis. The chain employs TRBV19 and TRBJ2-7, with 8 bases lining up with TRBD2. The sequenced sample consisted of CD1b-GMM tetramer-negative cells sorted from PBMCs. CDR3 bases: TGTGCCAGTAGTATAAAAGAAGCGGGAGCGTACGAGCAGTACTTC. It codes for CASSIKEAGAYEQYF.